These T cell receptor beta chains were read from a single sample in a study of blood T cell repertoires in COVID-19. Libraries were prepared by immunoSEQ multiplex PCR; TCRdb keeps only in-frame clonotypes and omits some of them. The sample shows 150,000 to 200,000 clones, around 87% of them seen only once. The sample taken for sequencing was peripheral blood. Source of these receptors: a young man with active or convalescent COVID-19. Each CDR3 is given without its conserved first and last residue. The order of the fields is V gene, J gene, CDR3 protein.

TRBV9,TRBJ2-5,ASSVDLRQEKTQY
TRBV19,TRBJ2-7,ASSVPRGSSYEQY
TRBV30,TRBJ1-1,AWSPGTGSAEAF
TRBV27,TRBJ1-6,ASSLYLGAGPLH
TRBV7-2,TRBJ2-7,ASSREVYEQY
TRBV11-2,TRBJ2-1,ASSLDWGGNEQF
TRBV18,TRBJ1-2,ASSPGQKPYGYT
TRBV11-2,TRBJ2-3,ASSTTPDLTDTQY
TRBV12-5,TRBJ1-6,ASGLPLQGLGSPLH
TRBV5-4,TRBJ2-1,ASTLYNEQF
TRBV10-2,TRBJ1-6,ASTLGQGYSYNSPLH
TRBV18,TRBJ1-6,ASSPGGTDSPLH
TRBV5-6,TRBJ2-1,ASSLVQGNNEQF
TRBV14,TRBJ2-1,ASSLRAGGSYNEQF
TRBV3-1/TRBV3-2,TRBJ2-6,ASSQALPSGANVLT
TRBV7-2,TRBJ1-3,ASSSYGAASGNTIY
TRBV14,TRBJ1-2,ASIYRAMIFNGYT
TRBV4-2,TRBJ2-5,ASSQEGTPQETQY
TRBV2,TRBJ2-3,ASSPASGGRTDTQY
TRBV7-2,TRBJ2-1,ASSLSGTSNEQF
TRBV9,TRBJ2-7,ASSVVGSSYEQY
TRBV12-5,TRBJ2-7,ASVPDRAYEQY
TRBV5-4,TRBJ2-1,ASSKEAGVTYNEQF
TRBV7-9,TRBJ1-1,ASSDPARGTEAF